Sequencing of this T cell receptor (beta chain) was carried out in a study of control samples from healthy donors and cancer patients. This table comes from immunoSEQ multiplex PCR, and its TCRdb copy is limited to in-frame clones, with some not included. The table has 150,000 to 200,000 clones, 75% to 95% seen once. CDR3 size: 15 residues. Trimming shortened V by 4 bases and J by 0 bases, and 13 bases separated the two germline ends. CDR1 is SGHTS, CDR2 YDEGEE, per germline. V usage is TRBV5-8 and J usage is TRBJ1-1, with a possible D match to TRBD1 (6 bases). Sequencing was carried out using blood. This clonotype originated in a young woman in good health. The DNA for the CDR3 is TGTGCCAGCAGCCCGGAGGGGACACTGAACACTGAAGCTTTCTTT. Translation: CASSPEGTLNTEAFF. The full variable domain, with the rest looked up from reference TRBV5-8 and TRBJ1-1, is EAGVTQSPTHLIKTRGQQATLRCSPISGHTSVYWYQQALGLGLQFLLWYDEGEERNRGNFPPRFSGRQFPNYSSELNVNALELEDSALYLCASSPEGTLNTEAFFGQGTRLTVV.